A single sample gave rise to the 8 T cell receptor beta chains below, sequenced in a study of blood T cell repertoires in COVID-19. Generated by immunoSEQ multiplex PCR, the TCRdb table keeps only in-frame clones and is missing some. The table lists more than 65,000 clones, approximately 82% of them singletons. The sequencing sample was made of peripheral blood. The receptors originated from a woman between 45 and 65 years old with acute or convalescent COVID-19.

The V gene is TRBV11-2, the J gene TRBJ2-1; 11 bases match TRBD2. Trimming removed 0 bases from V and 4 bases from J; junction bases left unmatched: 8. The germline CDR1 and CDR2 sequences are SGHAT and FQNNGV. This CDR3 has 18 amino acids. The CDR3 protein is CASSLDTIAGGGYNEQFF. DNA for the CDR3: TGTGCCAGCAGCTTAGATACCATAGCGGGAGGGGGGTACAATGAGCAGTTCTTC.

The chain recombines TRBV15 with TRBJ2-1; D is possibly TRBD2 (6 bases). V dropped 5 bases and J dropped 6 bases, with 23 bases sitting between them. This CDR3 is built from 17 residues. Germline V gene sequence: CDR1 LNHNV, CDR2 YYDKDF (reference sequence). The CDR3: CATSSGVGGVGFNEQFF. The DNA for the CDR3 is TGTGCCACCAGCTCAGGCGTCGGGGGAGTAGGTTTCAATGAGCAGTTCTTC.

The chain has TRBV4-1 and TRBJ1-1, with 8 bases identical to TRBD1. V was pared by 4 bases and J by 7 bases, with 2 bases of the junction left unmatched. The germline gives CDR1 MGHRA, CDR2 YSYEKL. The CDR3 consists of 12 residues. CDR3 nucleotides: TGCGCCAGCAGCCTAACAGGGGGTGAAGCTTTCTTT. It yields the protein CASSLTGGEAFF.

The CDR3 nucleotides are TGCAGCGTCCCGGGTCCTGCAGACTACGAGCAGTACTTC. This encodes CSVPGPADYEQYF. J is TRBJ2-7 and V is TRBV29-1, with unresolved D. The CDR3 has 13 residues. V was pared by 6 bases and J by 3 bases, with 15 bases between. Per the germline V gene, CDR1 is SQVTM and CDR2 is ANQGSEA.

J is TRBJ2-2 and V is TRBV30, with TRBD1 identical over 7 bases. J lost 5 bases, V lost 4 bases, and 4 bases had no gene match. CDR1 and CDR2 (germline): GTSNPN, SVGIG (reference sequence). This CDR3 has 13 residues. The CDR3 coding sequence is TGTGCCTGGAAGAGACAGGGAACCGGGGAGCTGTTTTTT. It specifies CAWKRQGTGELFF.

The gene calls are TRBV12-3 or TRBV12-4 and TRBJ2-7; 7 positions match TRBD1. V lost 5 bases, J lost 2 bases, and 0 bases stayed unmatched. This CDR3 is built from 12 residues. CDR3 nucleotides: TGTGCCAGCAGTCAGGGGGCCTACGAGCAGTACTTC. This translates into CASSQGAYEQYF.

CDR3 DNA: TGTGCCAGCAGCCCAGACCTAGCGGGATTTTCCCAGCAGTTCTTC. It is translated as CASSPDLAGFSQQFF. The genes are TRBV7-2 and TRBJ2-1, with 9 bases that match TRBD2. V lost 5 bases to trimming and J lost 11 bases; unmatched junction nucleotides: 13. The CDR3 consists of 15 residues. Germline assignment: CDR1 SGHTA and CDR2 FQGNSA.

This clone was recorded only once. The V and J genes are TRBV10-1 and TRBJ2-5; D is uncertain. The CDR3 loop spans 10 amino acids. The V gene's germline CDR1 is WNHNN and CDR2 SYGVQD (reference sequence). V was cut by 11 bases and J by 3 bases, with 7 bases left in between. CDR3 protein: CARAKETQYF. The CDR3 DNA follows: TGCGCCCGAGCAAAAGAGACCCAGTACTTC.